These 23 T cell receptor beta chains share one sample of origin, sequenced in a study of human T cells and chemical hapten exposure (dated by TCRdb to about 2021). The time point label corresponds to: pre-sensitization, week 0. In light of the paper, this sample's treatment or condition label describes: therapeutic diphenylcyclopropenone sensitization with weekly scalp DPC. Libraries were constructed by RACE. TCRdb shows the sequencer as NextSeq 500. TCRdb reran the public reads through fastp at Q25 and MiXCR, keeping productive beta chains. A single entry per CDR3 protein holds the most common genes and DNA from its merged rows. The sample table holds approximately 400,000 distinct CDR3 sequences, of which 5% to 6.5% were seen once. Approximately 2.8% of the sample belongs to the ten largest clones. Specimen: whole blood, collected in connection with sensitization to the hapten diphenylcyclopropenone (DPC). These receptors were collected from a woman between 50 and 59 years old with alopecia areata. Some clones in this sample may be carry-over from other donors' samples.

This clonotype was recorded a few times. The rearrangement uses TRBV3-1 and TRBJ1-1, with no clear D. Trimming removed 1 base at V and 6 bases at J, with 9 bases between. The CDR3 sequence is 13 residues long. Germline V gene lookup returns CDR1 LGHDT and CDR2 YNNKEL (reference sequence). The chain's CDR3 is CASSQVLGPEAFF. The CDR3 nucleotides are TGTGCCAGCAGCCAAGTTCTGGGTCCTGAAGCTTTCTTT.

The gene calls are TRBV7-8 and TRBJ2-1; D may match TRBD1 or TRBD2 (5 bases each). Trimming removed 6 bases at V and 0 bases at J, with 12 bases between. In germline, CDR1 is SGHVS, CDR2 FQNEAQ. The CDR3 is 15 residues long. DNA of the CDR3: TGTGCCAGCAGGAGAACAGGACTCTCCTACAATGAGCAGTTCTTC. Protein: CASRRTGLSYNEQFF.

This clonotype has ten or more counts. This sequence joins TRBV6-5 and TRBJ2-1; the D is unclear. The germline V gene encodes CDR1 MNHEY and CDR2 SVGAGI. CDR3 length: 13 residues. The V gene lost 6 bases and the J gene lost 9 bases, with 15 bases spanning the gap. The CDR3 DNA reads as TGTGCCAGCAGCCTCCCCCACATGGGTGAGCAGTTCTTC. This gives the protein CASSLPHMGEQFF.

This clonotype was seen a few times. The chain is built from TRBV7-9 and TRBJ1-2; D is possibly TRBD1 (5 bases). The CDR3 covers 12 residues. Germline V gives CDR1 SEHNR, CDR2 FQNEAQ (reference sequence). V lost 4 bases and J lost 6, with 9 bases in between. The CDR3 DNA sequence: TGTGCCAGCAGCTCGCCCAGGGATGGCTACACCTTC. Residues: CASSSPRDGYTF.

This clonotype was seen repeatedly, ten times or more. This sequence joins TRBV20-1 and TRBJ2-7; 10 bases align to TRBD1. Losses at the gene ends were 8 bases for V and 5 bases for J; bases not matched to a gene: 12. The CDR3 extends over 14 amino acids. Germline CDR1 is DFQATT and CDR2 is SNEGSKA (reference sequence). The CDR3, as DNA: TGCAGTTTCCCTGAGGGACAGGGGAACCACGAGCAGTACTTC. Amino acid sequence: CSFPEGQGNHEQYF.

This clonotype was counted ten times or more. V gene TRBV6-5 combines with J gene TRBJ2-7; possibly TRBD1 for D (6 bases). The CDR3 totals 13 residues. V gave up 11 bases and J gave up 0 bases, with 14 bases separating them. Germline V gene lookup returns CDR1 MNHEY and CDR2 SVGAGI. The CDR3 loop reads CAVRSDSSYEQYF. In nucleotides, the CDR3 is TGTGCCGTAAGGTCGGACAGCTCCTACGAGCAGTACTTC.

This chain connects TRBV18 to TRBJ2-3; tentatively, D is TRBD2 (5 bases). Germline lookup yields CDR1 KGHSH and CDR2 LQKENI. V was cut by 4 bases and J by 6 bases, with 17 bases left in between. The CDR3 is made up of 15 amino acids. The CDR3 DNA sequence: TGTGCCAGCTCACTCCGAGAGGCCCGCGGGGATACGCAGTATTTT. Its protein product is CASSLREARGDTQYF.

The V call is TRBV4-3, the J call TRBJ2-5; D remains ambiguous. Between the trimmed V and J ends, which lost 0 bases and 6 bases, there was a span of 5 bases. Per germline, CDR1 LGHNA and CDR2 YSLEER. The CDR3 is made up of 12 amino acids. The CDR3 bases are TGCGCCAGCAGCCAAGACCGAAAGACCCAGTACTTC. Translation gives CASSQDRKTQYF.

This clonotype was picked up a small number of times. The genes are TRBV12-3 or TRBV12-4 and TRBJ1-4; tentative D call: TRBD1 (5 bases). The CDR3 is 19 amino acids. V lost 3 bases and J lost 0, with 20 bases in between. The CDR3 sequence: CASSLKAGDVSATNEKLFF. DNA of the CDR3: TGTGCCAGCAGTTTGAAAGCGGGGGACGTCTCTGCAACTAATGAAAAACTGTTTTTT.

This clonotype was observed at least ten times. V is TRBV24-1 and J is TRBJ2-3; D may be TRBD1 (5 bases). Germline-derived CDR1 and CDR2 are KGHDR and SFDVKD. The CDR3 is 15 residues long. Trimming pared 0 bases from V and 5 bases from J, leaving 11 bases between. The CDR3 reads CATSDLLQDLDTQYF. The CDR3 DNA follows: TGTGCCACCAGTGATTTGCTACAGGATTTAGATACGCAGTATTTT.

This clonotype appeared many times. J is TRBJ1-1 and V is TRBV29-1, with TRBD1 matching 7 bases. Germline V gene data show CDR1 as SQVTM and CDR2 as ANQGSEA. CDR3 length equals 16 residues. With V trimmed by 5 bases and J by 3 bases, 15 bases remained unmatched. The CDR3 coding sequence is TGCAGCGTTTCCGGGGGACAGATAGGAGGGGACACTGAAGCTTTCTTT. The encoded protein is CSVSGGQIGGDTEAFF.

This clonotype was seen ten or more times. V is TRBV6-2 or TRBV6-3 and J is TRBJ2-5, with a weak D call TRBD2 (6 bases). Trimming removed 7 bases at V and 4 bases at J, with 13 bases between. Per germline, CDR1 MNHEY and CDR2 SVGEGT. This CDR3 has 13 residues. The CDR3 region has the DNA TGTGCCAGCACTGGTACTAGCCTAGAGACCCAGTACTTC. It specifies CASTGTSLETQYF.

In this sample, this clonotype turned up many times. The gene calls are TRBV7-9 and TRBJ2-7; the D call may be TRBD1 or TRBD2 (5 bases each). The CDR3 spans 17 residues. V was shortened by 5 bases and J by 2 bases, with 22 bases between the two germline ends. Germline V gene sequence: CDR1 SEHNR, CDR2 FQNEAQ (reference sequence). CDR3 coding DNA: TGTGCCAGCAGCCCGCCGGTGAGGGGTCCCGCTACCTACGAGCAGTACTTC. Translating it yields CASSPPVRGPATYEQYF.

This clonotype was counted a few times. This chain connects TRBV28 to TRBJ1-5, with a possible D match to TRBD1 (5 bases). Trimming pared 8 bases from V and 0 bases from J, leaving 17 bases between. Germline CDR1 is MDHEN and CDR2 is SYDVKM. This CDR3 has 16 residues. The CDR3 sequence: CASSWGRTNSNQPQHF. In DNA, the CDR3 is TGTGCCAGCTCCTGGGGGAGAACCAATAGCAATCAGCCCCAGCATTTT.

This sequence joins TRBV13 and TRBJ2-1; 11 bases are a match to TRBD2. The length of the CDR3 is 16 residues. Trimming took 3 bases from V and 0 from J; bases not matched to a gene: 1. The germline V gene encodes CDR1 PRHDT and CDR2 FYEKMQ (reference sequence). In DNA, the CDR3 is TGTGCCAGCAGCTTGGGACTAGCGGTCTCCTACAATGAGCAGTTCTTC. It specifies CASSLGLAVSYNEQFF.

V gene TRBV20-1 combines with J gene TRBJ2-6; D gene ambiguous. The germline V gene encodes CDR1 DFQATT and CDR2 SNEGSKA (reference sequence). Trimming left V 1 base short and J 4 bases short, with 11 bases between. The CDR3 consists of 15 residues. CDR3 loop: CSARGGVKGANVLTF. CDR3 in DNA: TGCAGTGCTAGAGGTGGGGTTAAAGGGGCCAACGTCCTGACTTTC.

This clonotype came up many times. CDR3 DNA sequence: TGTGCCAGCAGTCCCGGACTAGCGGGAGTGGGTGAGCAGTTCTTC. Amino acids: CASSPGLAGVGEQFF. The rearrangement joins TRBV12-3 or TRBV12-4 to TRBJ2-1, with 13 bases aligning to TRBD2. The CDR3 is 15 amino acids. Losses at the gene ends were 5 bases for V and 9 bases for J; bases not matched to a gene: 7.

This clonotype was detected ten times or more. CDR3 amino acids: CASNRGLAETSSYNEQFF. The CDR3 DNA sequence: TGTGCCAGCAATAGAGGACTAGCGGAGACGAGCTCCTACAATGAGCAGTTCTTC. The chain is built from TRBV6-6 and TRBJ2-1; 10 positions match TRBD2. In germline, CDR1 is MNHNY, CDR2 SVGAGI (reference sequence). This CDR3 is 18 amino acids long. V dropped 7 bases and J dropped 0; count of bases not matched to a gene: 12.

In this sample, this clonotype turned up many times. CDR3 amino acids: CATSLGHSLLETQYF. The DNA for the CDR3 is TGTGCCACCAGTCTTGGACACTCCCTACTAGAGACCCAGTACTTC. The chain employs TRBV15 and TRBJ2-5; weak D call: TRBD1 (5 bases). The V and J ends lost 6 bases and 4 bases respectively, with 18 bases between them. The germline CDR1 and CDR2 sequences are LNHNV and YYDKDF (reference sequence). This CDR3 is built from 15 residues. The full variable domain, in which reference TRBV15 and TRBJ2-5 provide the parts outside the CDR3, is DAMVIQNPRYQVTQFGKPVTLSCSQTLNHNVMYWYQQKSSQAPKLLFHYYDKDFNNEADTPDNFQSRRPNTSFCFLDIRSPGLGDTAMYLCATSLGHSLLETQYFGPGTRLLVL.

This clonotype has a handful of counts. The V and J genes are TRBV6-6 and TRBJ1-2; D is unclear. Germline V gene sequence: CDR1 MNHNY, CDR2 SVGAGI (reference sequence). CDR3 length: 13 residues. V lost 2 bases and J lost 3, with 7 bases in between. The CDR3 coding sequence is TGTGCCAGCAGTTACGTGAGTGACTATGGCTACACCTTC. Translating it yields CASSYVSDYGYTF.

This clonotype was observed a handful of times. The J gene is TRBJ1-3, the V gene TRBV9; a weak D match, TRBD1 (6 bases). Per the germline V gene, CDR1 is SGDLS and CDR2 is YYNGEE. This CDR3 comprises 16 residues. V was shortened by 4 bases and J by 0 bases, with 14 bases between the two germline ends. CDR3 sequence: CASSPDRLPSGNTIYF. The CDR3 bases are TGTGCCAGCAGCCCGGACAGACTCCCCTCTGGAAACACCATATATTTT.

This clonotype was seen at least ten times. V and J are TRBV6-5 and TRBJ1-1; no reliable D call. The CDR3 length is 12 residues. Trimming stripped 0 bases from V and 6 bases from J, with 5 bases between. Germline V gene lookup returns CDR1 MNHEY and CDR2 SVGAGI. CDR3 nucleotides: TGTGCCAGCAGTTACTCAGGCTCTGAAGCTTTCTTT. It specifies CASSYSGSEAFF.

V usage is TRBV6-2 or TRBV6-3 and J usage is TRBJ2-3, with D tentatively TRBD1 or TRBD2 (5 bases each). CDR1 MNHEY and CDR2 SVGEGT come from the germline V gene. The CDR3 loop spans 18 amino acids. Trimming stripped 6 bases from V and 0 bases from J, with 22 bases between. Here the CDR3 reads CASSYVRDLLISTDTQYF. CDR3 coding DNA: TGTGCCAGCAGCTATGTCCGGGACCTACTCATAAGCACAGATACGCAGTATTTT.